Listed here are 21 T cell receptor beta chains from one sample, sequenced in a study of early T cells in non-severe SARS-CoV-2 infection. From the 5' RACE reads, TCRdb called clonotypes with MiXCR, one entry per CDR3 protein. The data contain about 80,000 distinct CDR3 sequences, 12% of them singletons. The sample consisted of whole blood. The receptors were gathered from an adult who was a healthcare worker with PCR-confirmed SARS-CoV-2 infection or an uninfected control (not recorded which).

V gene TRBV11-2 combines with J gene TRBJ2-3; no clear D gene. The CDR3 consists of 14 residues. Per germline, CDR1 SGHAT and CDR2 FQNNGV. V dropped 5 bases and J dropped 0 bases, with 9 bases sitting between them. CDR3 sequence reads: CASSPRFSTDTQYF. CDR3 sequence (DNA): TGTGCCAGCAGCCCTCGGTTTAGCACAGATACGCAGTATTTT. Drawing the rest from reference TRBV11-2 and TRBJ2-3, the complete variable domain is EAGVAQSPRYKIIEKRQSVAFWCNPISGHATLYWYQQILGQGPKLLIQFQNNGVVDDSQLPKDRFSAERLKGVDSTLKIQPAKLEDSAVYLCASSPRFSTDTQYFGPGTRLTVL.

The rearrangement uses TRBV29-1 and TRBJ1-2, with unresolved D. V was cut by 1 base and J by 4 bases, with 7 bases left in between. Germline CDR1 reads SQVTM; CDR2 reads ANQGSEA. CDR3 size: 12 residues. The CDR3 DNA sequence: TGCAGCGTTGAAGGGGGAGGCTATGGCTACACCTTC. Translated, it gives CSVEGGGYGYTF. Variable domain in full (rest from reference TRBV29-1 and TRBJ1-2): SAVISQKPSRDICQRGTSLTIQCQVDSQVTMMFWYRQQPGQSLTLIATANQGSEATYESGFVIDKFPISRPNLTFSTLTVSNMSPEDSSIYLCSVEGGGYGYTFGSGTRLTVV.

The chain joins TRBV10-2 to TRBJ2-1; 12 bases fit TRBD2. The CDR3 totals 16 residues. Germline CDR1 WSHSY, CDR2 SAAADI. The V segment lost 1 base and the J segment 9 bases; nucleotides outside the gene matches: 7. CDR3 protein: CASSELASGRAGEQFF. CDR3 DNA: TGCGCCAGCAGTGAGTTGGCTAGCGGGAGGGCGGGTGAGCAGTTCTTC.

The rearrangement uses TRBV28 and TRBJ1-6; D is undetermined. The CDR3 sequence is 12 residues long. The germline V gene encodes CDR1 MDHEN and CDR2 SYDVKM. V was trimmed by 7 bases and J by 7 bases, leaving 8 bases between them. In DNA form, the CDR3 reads TGTGCCAGCATGGATGAAAATTCACCCCTCCACTTT. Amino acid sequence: CASMDENSPLHF.

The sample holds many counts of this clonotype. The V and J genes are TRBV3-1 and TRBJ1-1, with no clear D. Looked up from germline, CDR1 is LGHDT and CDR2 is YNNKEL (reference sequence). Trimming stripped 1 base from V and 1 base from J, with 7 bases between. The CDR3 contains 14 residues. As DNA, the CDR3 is TGTGCCAGCAGCCAAGTCGCGGGGAACACTGAAGCTTTCTTT. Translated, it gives CASSQVAGNTEAFF.

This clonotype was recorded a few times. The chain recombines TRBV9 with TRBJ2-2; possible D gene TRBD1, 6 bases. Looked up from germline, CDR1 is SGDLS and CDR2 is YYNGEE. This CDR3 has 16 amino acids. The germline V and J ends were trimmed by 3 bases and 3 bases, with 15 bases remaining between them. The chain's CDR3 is CASSAGTSFYTGELFF. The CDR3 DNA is TGTGCCAGCAGCGCCGGGACATCATTTTACACCGGGGAGCTGTTTTTT.

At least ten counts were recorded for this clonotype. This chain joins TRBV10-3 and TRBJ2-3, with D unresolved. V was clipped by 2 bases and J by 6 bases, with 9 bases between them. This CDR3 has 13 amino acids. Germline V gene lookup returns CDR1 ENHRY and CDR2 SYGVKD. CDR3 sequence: CAISERQSDTQYF. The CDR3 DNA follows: TGTGCCATCAGTGAGCGTCAGTCGGATACGCAGTATTTT.

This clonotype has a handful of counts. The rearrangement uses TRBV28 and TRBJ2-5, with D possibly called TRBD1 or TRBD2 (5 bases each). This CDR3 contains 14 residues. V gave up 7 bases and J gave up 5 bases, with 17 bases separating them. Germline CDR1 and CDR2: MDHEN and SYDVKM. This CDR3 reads CASKGTVGKETQYF. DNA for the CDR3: TGTGCCAGCAAAGGGACGGTGGGGAAGGAGACCCAGTACTTC. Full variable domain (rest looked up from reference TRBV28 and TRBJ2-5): DVKVTQSSRYLVKRTGEKVFLECVQDMDHENMFWYRQDPGLGLRLIYFSYDVKMKEKGDIPEGYSVSREKKERFSLILESASTNQTSMYLCASKGTVGKETQYFGPGTRLLVL.

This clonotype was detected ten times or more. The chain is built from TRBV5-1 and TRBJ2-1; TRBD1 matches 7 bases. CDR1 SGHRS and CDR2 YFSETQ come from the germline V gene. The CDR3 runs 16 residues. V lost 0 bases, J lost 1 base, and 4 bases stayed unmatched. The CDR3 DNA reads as TGCGCCAGCAGCTTGGCAGGGGGTCGGTCCTACAATGAGCAGTTCTTC. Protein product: CASSLAGGRSYNEQFF.

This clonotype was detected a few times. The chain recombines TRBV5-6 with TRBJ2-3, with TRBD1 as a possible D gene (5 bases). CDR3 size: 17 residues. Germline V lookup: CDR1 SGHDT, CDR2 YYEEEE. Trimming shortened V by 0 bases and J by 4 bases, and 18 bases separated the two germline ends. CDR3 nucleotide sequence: TGTGCCAGCAGCTTGGCCTATGGGAAGGGGCGCGCAGATACGCAGTATTTT. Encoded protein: CASSLAYGKGRADTQYF.

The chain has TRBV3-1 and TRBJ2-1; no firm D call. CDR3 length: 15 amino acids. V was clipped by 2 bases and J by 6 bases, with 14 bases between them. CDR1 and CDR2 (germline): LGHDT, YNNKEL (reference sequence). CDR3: CASSQWGISGNEQFF. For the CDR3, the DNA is TGTGCCAGCAGCCAATGGGGTATTAGTGGCAATGAGCAGTTCTTC.

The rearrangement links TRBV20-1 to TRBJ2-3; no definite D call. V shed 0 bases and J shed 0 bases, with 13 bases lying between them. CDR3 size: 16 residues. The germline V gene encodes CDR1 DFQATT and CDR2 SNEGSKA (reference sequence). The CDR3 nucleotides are TGCAGTGCTAGAGATCACCAGGCGGCTAGCACAGATACGCAGTATTTT. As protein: CSARDHQAASTDTQYF.

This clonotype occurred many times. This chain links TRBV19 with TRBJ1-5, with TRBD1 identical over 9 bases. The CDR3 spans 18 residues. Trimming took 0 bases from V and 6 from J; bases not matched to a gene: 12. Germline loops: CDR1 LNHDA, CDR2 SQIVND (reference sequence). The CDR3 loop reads CASSIDLSGQGFSQPQHF. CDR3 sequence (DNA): TGTGCCAGTAGTATAGATCTTTCGGGACAGGGCTTTTCTCAGCCCCAGCATTTT.

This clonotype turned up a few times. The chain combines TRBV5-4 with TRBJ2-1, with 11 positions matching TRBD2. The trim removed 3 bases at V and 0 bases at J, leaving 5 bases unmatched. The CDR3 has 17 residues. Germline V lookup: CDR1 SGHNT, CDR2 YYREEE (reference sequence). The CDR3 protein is CASSSGTSGFSYNEQFF. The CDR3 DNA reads TGTGCCAGCAGCTCCGGGACTAGCGGCTTCTCCTACAATGAGCAGTTCTTC.

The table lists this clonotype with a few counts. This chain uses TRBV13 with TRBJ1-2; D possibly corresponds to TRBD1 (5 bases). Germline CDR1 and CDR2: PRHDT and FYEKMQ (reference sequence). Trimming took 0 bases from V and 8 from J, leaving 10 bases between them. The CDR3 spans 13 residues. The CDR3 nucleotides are TGTGCCAGCAGCTTAGGAGGGGTAGGCGGCTACACCTTC. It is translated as CASSLGGVGGYTF.

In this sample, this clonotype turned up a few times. The CDR3 coding sequence is TGTGCCAGCAGTTTATCCCCGGGACAGGGGGCGCATGAGCAGTTCTTC. Translation gives CASSLSPGQGAHEQFF. The chain employs TRBV28 and TRBJ2-1; 12 nucleotides match TRBD1. This CDR3 has 16 residues. The trim removed 1 base at V and 8 bases at J, leaving 6 bases unmatched. Germline assignment: CDR1 MDHEN and CDR2 SYDVKM.

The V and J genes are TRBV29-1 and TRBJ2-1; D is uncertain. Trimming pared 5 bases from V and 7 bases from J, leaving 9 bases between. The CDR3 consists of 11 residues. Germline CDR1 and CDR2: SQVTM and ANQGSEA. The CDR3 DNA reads TGCAGCGTTTCGCCATGGAATGAGCAGTTCTTC. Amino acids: CSVSPWNEQFF.

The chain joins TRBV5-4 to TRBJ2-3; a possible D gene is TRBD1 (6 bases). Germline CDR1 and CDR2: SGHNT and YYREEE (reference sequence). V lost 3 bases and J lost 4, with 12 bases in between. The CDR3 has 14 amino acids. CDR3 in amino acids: CASSSTGYADTQYF. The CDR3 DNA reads TGTGCCAGCAGCTCTACAGGGTATGCAGATACGCAGTATTTT.

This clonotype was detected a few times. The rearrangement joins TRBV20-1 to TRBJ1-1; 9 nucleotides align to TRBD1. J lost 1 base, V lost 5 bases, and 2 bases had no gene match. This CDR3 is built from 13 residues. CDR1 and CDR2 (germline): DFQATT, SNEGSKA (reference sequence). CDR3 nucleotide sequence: TGCAGTGCTGGGGACAGGGAGAACACTGAAGCTTTCTTT. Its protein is CSAGDRENTEAFF.

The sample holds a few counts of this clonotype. In nucleotides, the CDR3 is TGTGCCAGCAGCCCGAGAGCAGGAGGGACGAACACCGGGGAGCTGTTTTTT. It is translated as CASSPRAGGTNTGELFF. V is TRBV9 and J is TRBJ2-2; TRBD2 is a possible D gene (6 bases). CDR1 and CDR2 from the germline V gene are SGDLS and YYNGEE. V was cut by 4 bases and J by 0 bases, with 16 bases left in between. The length of the CDR3 is 17 residues.

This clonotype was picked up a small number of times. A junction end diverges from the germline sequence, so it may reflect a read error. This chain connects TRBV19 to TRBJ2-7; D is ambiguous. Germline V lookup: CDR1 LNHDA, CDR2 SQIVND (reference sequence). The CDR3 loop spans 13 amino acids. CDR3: CASSLDRGYEQYF. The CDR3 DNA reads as TGTGCCAGTAGTTTAGACCGCGGCTACGAGCAGTACTTC.